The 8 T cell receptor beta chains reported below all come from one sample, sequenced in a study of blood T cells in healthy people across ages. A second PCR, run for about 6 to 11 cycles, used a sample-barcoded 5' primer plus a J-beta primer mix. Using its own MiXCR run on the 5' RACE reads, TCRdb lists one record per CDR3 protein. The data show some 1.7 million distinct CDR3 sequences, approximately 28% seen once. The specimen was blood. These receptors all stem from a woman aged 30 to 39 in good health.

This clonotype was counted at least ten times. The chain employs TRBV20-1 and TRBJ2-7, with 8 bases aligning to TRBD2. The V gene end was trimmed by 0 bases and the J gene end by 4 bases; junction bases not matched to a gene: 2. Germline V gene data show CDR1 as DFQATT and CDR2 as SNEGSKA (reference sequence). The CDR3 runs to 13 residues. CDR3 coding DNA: TGCAGTGCTAGAGACCAGCGGGGGTACGAGCAGTACTTC. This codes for CSARDQRGYEQYF.

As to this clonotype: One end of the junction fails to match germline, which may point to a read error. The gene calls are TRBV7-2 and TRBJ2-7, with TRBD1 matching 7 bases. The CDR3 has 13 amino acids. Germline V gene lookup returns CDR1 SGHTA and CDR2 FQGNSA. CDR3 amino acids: CASSSRQGSERYF. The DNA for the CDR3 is TGTGCCAGCAGCTCCAGACAGGGAAGCGAGCGGTACTTC.

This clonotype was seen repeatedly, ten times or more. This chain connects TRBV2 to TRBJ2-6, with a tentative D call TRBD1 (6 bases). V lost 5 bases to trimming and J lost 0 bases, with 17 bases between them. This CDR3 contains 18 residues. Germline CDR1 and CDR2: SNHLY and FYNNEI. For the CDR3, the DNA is TGTGCCAGCAGTTCTCAGGGGTCCTCCTTCTCTGGGGCCAACGTCCTGACTTTC. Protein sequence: CASSSQGSSFSGANVLTF.

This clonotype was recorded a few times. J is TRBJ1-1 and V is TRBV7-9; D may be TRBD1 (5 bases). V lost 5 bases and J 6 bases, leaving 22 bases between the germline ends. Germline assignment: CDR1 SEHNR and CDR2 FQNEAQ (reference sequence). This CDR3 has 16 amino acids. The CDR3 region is CASSRTLGSGVPEAFF. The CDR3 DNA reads TGTGCCAGCAGCCGGACCCTAGGGTCGGGGGTCCCTGAAGCTTTCTTT. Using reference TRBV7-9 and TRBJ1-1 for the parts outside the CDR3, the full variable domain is DTGVSQNPRHKITKRGQNVTFRCDPISEHNRLYWYRQTLGQGPEFLTYFQNEAQLEKSRLLSDRFSAERPKGSFSTLEIQRTEQGDSAMYLCASSRTLGSGVPEAFFGQGTRLTVV.

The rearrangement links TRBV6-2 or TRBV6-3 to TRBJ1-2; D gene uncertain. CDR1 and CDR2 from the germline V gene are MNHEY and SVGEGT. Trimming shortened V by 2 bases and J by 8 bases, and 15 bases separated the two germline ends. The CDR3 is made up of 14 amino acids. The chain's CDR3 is CASSYRRGAGGYTF. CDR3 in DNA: TGTGCCAGCAGTTACCGGCGCGGCGCGGGAGGCTACACCTTC.

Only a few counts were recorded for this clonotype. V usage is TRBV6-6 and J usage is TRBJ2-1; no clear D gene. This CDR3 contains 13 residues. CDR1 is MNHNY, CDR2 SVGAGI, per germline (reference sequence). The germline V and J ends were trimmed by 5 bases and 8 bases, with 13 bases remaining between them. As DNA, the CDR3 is TGTGCCAGCAGTCCCTCTGGGCCCTATGAGCAGTTCTTC. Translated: CASSPSGPYEQFF.

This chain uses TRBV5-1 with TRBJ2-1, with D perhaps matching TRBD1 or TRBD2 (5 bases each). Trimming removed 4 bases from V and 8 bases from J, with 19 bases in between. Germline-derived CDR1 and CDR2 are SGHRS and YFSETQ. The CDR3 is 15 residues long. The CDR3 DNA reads TGCGCCAGCAGCACGAGGGGCGCCCCCAAAGATGAGCAGTTCTTC. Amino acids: CASSTRGAPKDEQFF. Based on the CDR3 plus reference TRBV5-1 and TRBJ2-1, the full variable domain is KAGVTQTPRYLIKTRGQQVTLSCSPISGHRSVSWYQQTPGQGLQFLFEYFSETQRNKGNFPGRFSGRQFSNSRSEMNVSTLELGDSALYLCASSTRGAPKDEQFFGPGTRLTVL.

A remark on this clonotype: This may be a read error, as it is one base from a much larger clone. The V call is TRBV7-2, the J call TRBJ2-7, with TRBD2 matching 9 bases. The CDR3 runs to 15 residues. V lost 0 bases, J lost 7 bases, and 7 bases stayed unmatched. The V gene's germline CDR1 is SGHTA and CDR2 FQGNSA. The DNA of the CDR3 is TGTGCCAGCAGCTTAGCTAGCGGGAGCGGCAATGAGCAGTACTTC. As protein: CASSLASGSGNEQYF.